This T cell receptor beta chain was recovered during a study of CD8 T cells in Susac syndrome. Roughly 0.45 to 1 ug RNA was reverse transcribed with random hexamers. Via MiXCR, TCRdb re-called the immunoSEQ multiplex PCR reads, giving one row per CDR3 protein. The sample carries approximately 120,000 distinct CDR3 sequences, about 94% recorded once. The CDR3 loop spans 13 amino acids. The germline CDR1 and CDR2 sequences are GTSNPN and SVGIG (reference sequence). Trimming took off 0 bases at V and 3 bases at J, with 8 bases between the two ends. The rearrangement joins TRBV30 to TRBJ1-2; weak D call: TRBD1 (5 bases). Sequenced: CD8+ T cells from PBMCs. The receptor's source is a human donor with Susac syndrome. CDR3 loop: CAWSVGGDYGYTF. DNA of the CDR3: TGTGCCTGGAGTGTCGGGGGGGACTATGGCTACACCTTC.